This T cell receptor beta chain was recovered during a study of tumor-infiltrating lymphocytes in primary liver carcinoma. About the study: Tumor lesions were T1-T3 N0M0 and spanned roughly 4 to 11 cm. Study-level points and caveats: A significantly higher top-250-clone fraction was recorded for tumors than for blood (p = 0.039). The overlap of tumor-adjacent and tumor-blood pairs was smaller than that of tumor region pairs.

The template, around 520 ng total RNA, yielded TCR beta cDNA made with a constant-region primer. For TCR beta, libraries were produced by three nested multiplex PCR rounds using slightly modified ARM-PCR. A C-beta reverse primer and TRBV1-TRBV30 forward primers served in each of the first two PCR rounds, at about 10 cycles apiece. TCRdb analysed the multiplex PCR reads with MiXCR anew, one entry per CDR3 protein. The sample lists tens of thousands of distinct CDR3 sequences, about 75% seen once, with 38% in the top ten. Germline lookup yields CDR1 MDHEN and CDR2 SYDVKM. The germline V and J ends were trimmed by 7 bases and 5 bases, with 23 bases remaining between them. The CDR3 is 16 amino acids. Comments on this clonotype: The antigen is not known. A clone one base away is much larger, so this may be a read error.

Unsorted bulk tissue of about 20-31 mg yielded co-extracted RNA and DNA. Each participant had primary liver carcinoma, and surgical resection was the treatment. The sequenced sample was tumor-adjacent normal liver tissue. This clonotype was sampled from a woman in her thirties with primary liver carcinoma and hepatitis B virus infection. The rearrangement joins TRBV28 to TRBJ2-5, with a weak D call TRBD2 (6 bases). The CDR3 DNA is TGTGCCAGCATCCCTACCCTCCGGGAGACTGTGGAGACCCAGTACTTC. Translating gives CASIPTLRETVETQYF.